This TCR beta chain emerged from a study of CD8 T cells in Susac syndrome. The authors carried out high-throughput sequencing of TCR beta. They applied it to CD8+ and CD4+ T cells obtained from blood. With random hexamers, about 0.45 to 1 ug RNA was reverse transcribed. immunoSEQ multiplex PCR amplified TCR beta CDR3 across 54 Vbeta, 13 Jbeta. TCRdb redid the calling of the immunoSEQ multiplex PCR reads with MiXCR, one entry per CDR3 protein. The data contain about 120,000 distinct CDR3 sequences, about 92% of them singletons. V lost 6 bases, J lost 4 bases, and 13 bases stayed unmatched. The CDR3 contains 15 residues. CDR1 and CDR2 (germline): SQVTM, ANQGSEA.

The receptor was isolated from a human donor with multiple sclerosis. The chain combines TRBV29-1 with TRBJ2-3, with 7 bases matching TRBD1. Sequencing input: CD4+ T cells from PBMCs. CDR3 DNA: TGCAGCGTCGTCGTCCTAAAAGACAGGGCAGATACGCAGTATTTT. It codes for CSVVVLKDRADTQYF.